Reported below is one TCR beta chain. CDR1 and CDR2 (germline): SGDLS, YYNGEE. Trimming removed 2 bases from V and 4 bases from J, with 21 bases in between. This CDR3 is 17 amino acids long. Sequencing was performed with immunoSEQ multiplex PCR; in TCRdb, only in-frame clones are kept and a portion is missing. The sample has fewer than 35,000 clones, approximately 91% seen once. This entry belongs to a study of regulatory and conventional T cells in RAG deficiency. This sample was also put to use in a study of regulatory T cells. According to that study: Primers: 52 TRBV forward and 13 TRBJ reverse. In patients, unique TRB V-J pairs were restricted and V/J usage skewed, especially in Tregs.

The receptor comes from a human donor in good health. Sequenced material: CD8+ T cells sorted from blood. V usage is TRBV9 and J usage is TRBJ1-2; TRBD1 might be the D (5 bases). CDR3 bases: TGTGCCAGCAGCGTGAGTTCAGGGAGTTCCGGAGGCTATGGCTACACCTTC. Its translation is CASSVSSGSSGGYGYTF.